This record concerns one T cell receptor beta chain sequence. The sample originates from a study of blood T cell repertoires in COVID-19. Study-wide context: The study drew acute and convalescent COVID-19 samples from the United States, Italy and Spain. Sample material is recorded as cDNA or gDNA derived from T cells, B-cell-depleted T cells, or PBMCs.

Original methodology: Nucleated cell number was recorded as an estimate derived from reference gene primer amplification. Sequencing was performed with immunoSEQ multiplex PCR; in TCRdb, only in-frame clones are kept and a portion is missing. The DNA gave D and trimming, while V, J and clone size come from that table. The table records around 140,000 clones, 70% to 80% of them present only once. The junction had 5 bases not matched to a gene; V was cut back by 1 base and J by 2 bases. The CDR3 runs to 16 residues. The germline gives CDR1 SGHTA, CDR2 FQGTGA. The chain joins TRBV7-3 to TRBJ2-3; 8 bases fit TRBD2. The receptor comes from a woman aged 45-60 years with active or convalescent COVID-19. Sequencing was performed on peripheral blood. CDR3 DNA: TGTGCCAGCAGCTTAAGTAGCGGGGCCCTCACAGATACGCAGTATTTT. This translates into CASSLSSGALTDTQYF.